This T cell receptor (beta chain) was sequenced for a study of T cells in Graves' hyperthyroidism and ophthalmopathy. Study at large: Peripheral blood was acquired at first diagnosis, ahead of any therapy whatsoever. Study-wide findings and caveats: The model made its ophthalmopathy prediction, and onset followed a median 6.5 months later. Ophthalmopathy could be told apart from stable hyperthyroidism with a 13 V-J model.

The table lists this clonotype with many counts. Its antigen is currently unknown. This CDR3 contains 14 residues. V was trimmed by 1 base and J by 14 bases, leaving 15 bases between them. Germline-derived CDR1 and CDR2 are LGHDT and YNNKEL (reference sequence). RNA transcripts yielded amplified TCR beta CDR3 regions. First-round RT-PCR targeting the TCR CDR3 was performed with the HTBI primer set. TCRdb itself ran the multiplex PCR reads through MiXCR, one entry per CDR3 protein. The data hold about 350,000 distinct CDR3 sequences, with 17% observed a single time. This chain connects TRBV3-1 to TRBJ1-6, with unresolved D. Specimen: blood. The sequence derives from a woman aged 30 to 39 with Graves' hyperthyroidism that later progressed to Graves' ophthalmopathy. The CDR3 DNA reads TGTGCCAGCAGCCAAGCCCTAGGGCGGGAAACCCTCCACTTT. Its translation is CASSQALGRETLHF.